This TCR beta chain is from a study of blood T cells in healthy people across ages. Alongside a J-beta primer mix, a sample-barcoded 5' primer served in a second PCR lasting 7 to 11 cycles. MiXCR, run by TCRdb on the 5' RACE reads, gives a single entry per CDR3 protein. Of fewer than 800,000 distinct CDR3 sequences in the sample, around 25% are singletons; the top ten hold 9.4%. This sample was also put to use in a study of T cells of mothers and their children.

Sequencing used blood. The receptor was derived from a boy younger than 18 in good health.

CDR3 DNA: TGCAGCGTTGGGTACAGGGCCAACGAGCAGTACTTC. It encodes CSVGYRANEQYF. The rearrangement links TRBV29-1 to TRBJ2-7; TRBD1 is a possible D gene (6 bases). The CDR3 is 12 amino acids. V lost 4 bases, J lost 5 bases, and 12 bases lay in between. Germline V CDR1 and CDR2: SQVTM, ANQGSEA.